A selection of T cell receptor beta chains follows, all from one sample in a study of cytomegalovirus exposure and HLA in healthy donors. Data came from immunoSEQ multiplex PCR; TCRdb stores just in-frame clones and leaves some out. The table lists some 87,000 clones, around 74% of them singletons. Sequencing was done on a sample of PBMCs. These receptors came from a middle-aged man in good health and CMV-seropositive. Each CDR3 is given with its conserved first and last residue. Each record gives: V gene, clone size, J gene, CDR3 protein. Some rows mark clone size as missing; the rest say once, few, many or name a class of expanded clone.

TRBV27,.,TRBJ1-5,CASSVPRDRDLSNQPQHF
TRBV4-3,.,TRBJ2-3,CASSHVQGDTQYF
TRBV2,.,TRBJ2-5,CASITSGGAWVTQYF
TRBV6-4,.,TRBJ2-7,CASSERAGGSYEQYF
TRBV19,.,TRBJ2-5,CASSFQREETQYF
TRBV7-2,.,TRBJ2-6,CASSSIQGAVGANVLTF
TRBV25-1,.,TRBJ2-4,CASSEYSGIQYF
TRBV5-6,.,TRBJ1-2,CASSPLGVALGDTNYGYTF
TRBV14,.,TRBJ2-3,CASSQAGTGVPGTQYF
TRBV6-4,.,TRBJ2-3,CASSAQRGSTDTQYF
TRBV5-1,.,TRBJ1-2,CASGTQNYGYTF
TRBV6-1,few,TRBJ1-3,CASSASQVNSGNTIYF
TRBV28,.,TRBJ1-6,CASSSRTGPKTF
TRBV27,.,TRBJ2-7,CASSIGGQGVYAQYF
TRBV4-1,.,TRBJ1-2,CASSPPGGTGGYTF
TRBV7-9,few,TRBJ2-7,CASSFTGQGAWEQYF
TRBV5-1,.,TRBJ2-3,CASSFTTSPPDTQYF
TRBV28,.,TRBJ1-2,CASSPRFFDYGYPF
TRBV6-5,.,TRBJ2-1,CASRKTSGSYNEQFF
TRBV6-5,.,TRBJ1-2,CASRADRIYGYTF
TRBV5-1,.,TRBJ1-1,CASSPGQGSEAFF
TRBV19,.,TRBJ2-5,CASSNTGQLQETQYF
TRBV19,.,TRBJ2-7,CASSGRQGRVEQYF
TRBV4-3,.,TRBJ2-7,CASSQSTSGVYEQYF
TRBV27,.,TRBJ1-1,CATKQGMNTEAFF
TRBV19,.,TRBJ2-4,CASSTVDIAKNIQYF
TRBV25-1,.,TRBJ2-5,CASTLAGGPETQYF
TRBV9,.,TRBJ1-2,CASSVELDRDGYPF
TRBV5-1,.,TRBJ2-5,CASSLAETQYF
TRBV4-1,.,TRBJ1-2,CASSQAFQSIGYTF
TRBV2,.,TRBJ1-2,CASSGSTGNYGYTF